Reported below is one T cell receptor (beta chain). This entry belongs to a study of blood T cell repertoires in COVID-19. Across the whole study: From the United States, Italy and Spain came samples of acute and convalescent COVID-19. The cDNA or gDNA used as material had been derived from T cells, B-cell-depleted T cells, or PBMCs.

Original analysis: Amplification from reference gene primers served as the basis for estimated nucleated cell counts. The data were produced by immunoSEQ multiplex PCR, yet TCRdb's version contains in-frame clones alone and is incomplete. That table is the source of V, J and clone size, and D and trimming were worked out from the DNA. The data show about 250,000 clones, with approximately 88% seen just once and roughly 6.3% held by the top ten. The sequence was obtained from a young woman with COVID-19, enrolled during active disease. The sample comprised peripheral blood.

CDR3 amino acids: CASSNGQYQETQYF. CDR3 sequence (DNA): TGTGCCAGCAGCAACGGACAGTACCAAGAGACCCAGTACTTC. The rearrangement uses TRBV5-4 and TRBJ2-5; D perhaps matches TRBD1 (6 bases). V was shortened by 4 bases and J by 0 bases, with 10 bases between the two germline ends. The CDR3 covers 14 residues. From germline, CDR1 is SGHNT and CDR2 YYREEE (reference sequence).